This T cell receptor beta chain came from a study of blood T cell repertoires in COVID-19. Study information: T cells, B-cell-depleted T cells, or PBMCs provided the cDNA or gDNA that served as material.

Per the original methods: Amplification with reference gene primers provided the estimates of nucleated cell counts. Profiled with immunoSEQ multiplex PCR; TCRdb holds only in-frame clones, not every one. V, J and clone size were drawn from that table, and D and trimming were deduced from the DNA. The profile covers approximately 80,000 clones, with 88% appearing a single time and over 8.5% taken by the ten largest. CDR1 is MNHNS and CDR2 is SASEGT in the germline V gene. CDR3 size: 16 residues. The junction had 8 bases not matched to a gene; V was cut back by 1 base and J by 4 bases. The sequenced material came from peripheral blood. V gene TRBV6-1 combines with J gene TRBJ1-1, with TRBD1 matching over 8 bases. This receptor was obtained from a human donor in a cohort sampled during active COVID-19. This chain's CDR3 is CASSEGSGQGGTEAFF. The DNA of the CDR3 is TGTGCCAGCAGTGAAGGCAGCGGACAGGGCGGCACTGAAGCTTTCTTT.